This TCR beta chain was recovered during a study of cytomegalovirus exposure and HLA in healthy donors. Study findings and constraints: In a later analysis, TCR beta V- and J-gene trimming showed a link to a missense DCLRE1C variant. Clonal expansion was found to be greater in HLA-associated TCR beta chains than in equally common others in a later analysis.

With regard to this clone: Its target is unknown.

PCR involved 60 Vbeta and 13 Jbeta primers. TCRdb's copy holds only in-frame clones and misses some; the assay was immunoSEQ multiplex PCR. The table has 150,000 to 200,000 clones, approximately 80% seen once. The CDR3 contains 16 residues. Germline V lookup: CDR1 SGHAT, CDR2 FQNNGV. Between the trimmed V and J ends, which lost 5 bases and 6 bases, there was a span of 20 bases. The source of this sequence is a man younger than 35 in good health and CMV-seropositive. This chain links TRBV11-2 with TRBJ2-1, with D possibly TRBD2 on 7 matching bases. What was sequenced was PBMCs. In DNA, the CDR3 is TGTGCCAGCAGCGCAATGGGTAGTGGGGGGGCCAATGAGCAGTTCTTC. Protein product: CASSAMGSGGANEQFF.